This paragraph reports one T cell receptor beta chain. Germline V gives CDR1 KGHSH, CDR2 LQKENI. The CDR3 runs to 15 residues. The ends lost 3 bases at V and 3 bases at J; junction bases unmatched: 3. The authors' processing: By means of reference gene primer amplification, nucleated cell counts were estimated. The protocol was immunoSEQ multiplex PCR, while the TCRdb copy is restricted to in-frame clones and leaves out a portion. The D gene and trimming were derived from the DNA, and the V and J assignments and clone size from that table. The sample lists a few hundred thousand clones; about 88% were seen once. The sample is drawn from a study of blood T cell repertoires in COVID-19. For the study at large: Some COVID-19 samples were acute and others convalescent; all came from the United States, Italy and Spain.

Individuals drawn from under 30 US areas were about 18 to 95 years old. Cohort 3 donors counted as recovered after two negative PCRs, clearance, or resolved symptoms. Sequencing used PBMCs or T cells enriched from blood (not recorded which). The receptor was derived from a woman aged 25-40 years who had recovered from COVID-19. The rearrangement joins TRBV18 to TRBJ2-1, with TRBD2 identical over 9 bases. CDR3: CASSPLAGNYNEQFF. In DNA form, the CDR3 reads TGTGCCAGCTCACCTCTAGCGGGGAACTACAATGAGCAGTTCTTC.